These 26 T cell receptor beta chains share one sample of origin, sequenced in a study of neurological immune-mediated disorders. TCRdb ran MiXCR on the 5' RACE reads and lists one entry per CDR3 protein. This table has 55,000 or so distinct CDR3 sequences, 4% appearing once. The material sequenced was CD4+ T cells from blood. These receptors were taken from a woman aged 40 to 55 with multiple sclerosis.

This clonotype appeared many times. The chain recombines TRBV7-6 with TRBJ1-6; D gene ambiguous. Germline values: CDR1 SGHVS, CDR2 FNYEAQ. Trimming left V 5 bases short and J 8 bases short, with 19 bases between. The CDR3 totals 16 residues. In nucleotides, the CDR3 is TGTGCCAGCAGCCTTGCGTTGAGGGCGACGGATTCACCCCTCCACTTT. Translation: CASSLALRATDSPLHF.

At least ten counts were recorded for this clonotype. The J gene is TRBJ2-5, the V gene TRBV7-9, with D possibly TRBD2 on 6 matching bases. This CDR3 is built from 14 residues. Trimming took off 3 bases at V and 5 bases at J, with 13 bases between the two ends. In germline, CDR1 is SEHNR, CDR2 FQNEAQ (reference sequence). The CDR3 sequence is CASSFGGDRETQYF. The CDR3 region has the DNA TGTGCCAGCAGCTTTGGAGGGGATCGGGAGACCCAGTACTTC.

This clonotype was detected ten times or more. The chain combines TRBV18 with TRBJ1-4; tentative D call: TRBD1 (6 bases). V lost 6 bases and J lost 7, with 12 bases in between. The CDR3 has 13 residues. CDR1 is KGHSH, CDR2 LQKENI, per germline. CDR3 in DNA: TGTGCCAGCTCCGGGGGGCTGGGTGAAAAACTGTTTTTT. Translating gives CASSGGLGEKLFF. Complete variable domain (other parts from reference TRBV18 and TRBJ1-4): NAGVMQNPRHLVRRRGQEARLRCSPMKGHSHVYWYRQLPEEGLKFMVYLQKENIIDESGMPKERFSAEFPKEGPSILRIQQVVRGDSAAYFCASSGGLGEKLFFGSGTQLSVL.

This clonotype was counted many times. The CDR3 bases are TGTGCCAGCAGCTTAAGGTCGCTTGTCGGGGCCAACGTCCTGACTTTC. Its protein product is CASSLRSLVGANVLTF. This chain uses TRBV7-9 with TRBJ2-6, with D unresolved. The CDR3 contains 16 residues. With 2 bases removed from V and 4 bases from J, the gap between germline ends came to 12 bases. Germline V gene lookup returns CDR1 SEHNR and CDR2 FQNEAQ (reference sequence).

The chain is built from TRBV6-5 and TRBJ2-3, with 10 bases fitting TRBD2. The CDR3 covers 15 residues. Trimming at V came to 6 bases and at J to 4 bases, leaving 7 bases not matched to a gene. Germline values: CDR1 MNHEY, CDR2 SVGAGI. CDR3 bases: TGTGCCAGCAGCTTAGCGGGGGGTGGTCCAGATACGCAGTATTTT. Its translation is CASSLAGGGPDTQYF.

This clonotype was counted at least ten times. The genes are TRBV20-1 and TRBJ2-1; D is ambiguous. The V end lost 2 bases, the J end lost 8 bases, and 10 bases lay between the germline ends. There are 12 residues in the CDR3. Germline values: CDR1 DFQATT, CDR2 SNEGSKA (reference sequence). DNA for the CDR3: TGCAGTGCTAGACCTACACAGTATGAGCAGTTCTTC. Translation gives CSARPTQYEQFF.

In its sample, this clonotype was seen many times. The chain links TRBV5-1 to TRBJ2-5; possibly TRBD2 for D (5 bases). V shed 1 base and J shed 4 bases, with 8 bases lying between them. CDR1 and CDR2 from the germline V gene are SGHRS and YFSETQ. This CDR3 is 13 amino acids long. The CDR3 loop reads CASSLFSGETQYF. CDR3 bases: TGCGCCAGCAGCTTGTTCAGCGGAGAGACCCAGTACTTC. Full variable domain (missing parts from reference TRBV5-1 and TRBJ2-5): KAGVTQTPRYLIKTRGQQVTLSCSPISGHRSVSWYQQTPGQGLQFLFEYFSETQRNKGNFPGRFSGRQFSNSRSEMNVSTLELGDSALYLCASSLFSGETQYFGPGTRLLVL.

At least ten counts were recorded for this clonotype. J is TRBJ1-2 and V is TRBV5-6; D perhaps matches TRBD1 (5 bases). The CDR3 covers 15 residues. The germline V gene has CDR1 SGHDT and CDR2 YYEEEE. The V and J ends lost 0 bases and 1 base respectively, with 10 bases between them. The CDR3 DNA reads TGTGCCAGCAGCTTGGGCCCCCAGGGTAACTATGGCTACACCTTC. Translating it yields CASSLGPQGNYGYTF.

Ten or more counts support this clonotype. V and J are TRBV6-2 or TRBV6-3 and TRBJ2-2; D is undetermined. The CDR3 is 13 amino acids. Trimming removed 2 bases from V and 7 bases from J, with 8 bases in between. The germline CDR1 and CDR2 sequences are MNHEY and SVGEGT. The CDR3 is CASSYGWDGELFF. CDR3 DNA sequence: TGTGCCAGCAGTTACGGGTGGGACGGGGAGCTGTTTTTT.

There are many counts of this clonotype. The chain uses TRBV10-3 and TRBJ2-5; weak D call: TRBD2 (6 bases). Germline CDR1 ENHRY, CDR2 SYGVKD. This CDR3 comprises 14 residues. Between the trimmed V and J ends, which lost 0 bases and 5 bases, there was a span of 10 bases. CDR3 DNA sequence: TGTGCCATCAGTGAGTCGGGGGGACGGGAGACCCAGTACTTC. Translated, it gives CAISESGGRETQYF.

This clonotype was detected many times. This chain uses TRBV5-5 with TRBJ1-1; unclear D gene. The ends were cut back, 1 base at V and 6 bases at J, with 10 bases in the middle. This CDR3 comprises 13 residues. Looked up from germline, CDR1 is SGHKS and CDR2 is YYEKEE (reference sequence). The CDR3 loop is CASSLLRRAEAFF. In nucleotides, the CDR3 is TGTGCCAGCAGCTTGCTTAGAAGGGCTGAAGCTTTCTTT.

The table lists this clonotype with many counts. V is TRBV5-5 and J is TRBJ2-2; TRBD1 matches 7 bases. This CDR3 contains 17 residues. The junction had 6 bases not matched to a gene; V was cut back by 0 bases and J by 1 base. Looked up from germline, CDR1 is SGHKS and CDR2 is YYEKEE (reference sequence). The CDR3 here is CASSLGPRTGNTGELFF. The DNA of the CDR3 is TGTGCCAGCAGCTTGGGACCTAGGACAGGGAACACCGGGGAGCTGTTTTTT. Supplemented by reference TRBV5-5 and TRBJ2-2, the full variable domain reads DAGVTQSPTHLIKTRGQQVTLRCSPISGHKSVSWYQQVLGQGPQFIFQYYEKEERGRGNFPDRFSARQFPNYSSELNVNALLLGDSALYLCASSLGPRTGNTGELFFGEGSRLTVL.

This clonotype has ten or more counts. The chain is built from TRBV20-1 and TRBJ2-7; D is unclear. Germline V CDR1 and CDR2: DFQATT, SNEGSKA (reference sequence). V lost 0 bases and J 4 bases, leaving 10 bases between the germline ends. This CDR3 contains 13 residues. DNA of the CDR3: TGCAGTGCTAGAGATGATGGCGGATACGAGCAGTACTTC. Translating it yields CSARDDGGYEQYF.

The table lists this clonotype with many counts. The chain couples TRBV4-2 to TRBJ2-3; 16 nucleotides align to TRBD2. V trimming: 5 bases; J trimming: 1 base; junction bases outside the gene matches: 6. The CDR3 has 18 residues. Germline V gene lookup returns CDR1 LGHNA and CDR2 YNFKEQ. DNA for the CDR3: TGTGCCAGCAGCTTGGGACTAGCGGGGGGGCATGGCACAGATACGCAGTATTTT. Translating it yields CASSLGLAGGHGTDTQYF.

There are many counts of this clonotype. The chain carries TRBV20-1 and TRBJ1-1; D remains unclear. The CDR3 sequence is 11 residues long. CDR1 and CDR2 from the germline V gene are DFQATT and SNEGSKA (reference sequence). V lost 6 bases and J 0 bases, leaving 5 bases between the germline ends. The CDR3 region has the DNA TGCAGTGCACTAATGAACACTGAAGCTTTCTTT. Amino acids: CSALMNTEAFF.

This clonotype came up many times. The chain couples TRBV5-1 to TRBJ2-3; D is tentatively TRBD1 or TRBD2 (5 bases each). This CDR3 comprises 14 residues. Germline loops: CDR1 SGHRS, CDR2 YFSETQ. V lost 2 bases and J 4 bases, leaving 11 bases between the germline ends. DNA for the CDR3: TGCGCCAGCAGCTTAACCCGAGGGGCAGATACGCAGTATTTT. This sequence encodes CASSLTRGADTQYF. The entire variable domain, with the rest obtained from reference TRBV5-1 and TRBJ2-3, is as follows: KAGVTQTPRYLIKTRGQQVTLSCSPISGHRSVSWYQQTPGQGLQFLFEYFSETQRNKGNFPGRFSGRQFSNSRSEMNVSTLELGDSALYLCASSLTRGADTQYFGPGTRLTVL.

This clonotype was counted many times. The V and J genes are TRBV11-2 and TRBJ2-7, with TRBD2 identical over 7 bases. The CDR3 runs 13 residues. CDR1 is SGHAT and CDR2 is FQNNGV in the germline V gene. V lost 5 bases and J lost 3; bases outside the gene matches: 4. The CDR3 region has the DNA TGTGCCAGCAGCCTGGGGGGGGGCTACGAGCAGTACTTC. This encodes CASSLGGGYEQYF.

This clonotype has at least ten counts. This chain links TRBV2 with TRBJ2-5; tentatively, D is TRBD2 (6 bases). The CDR3 covers 12 residues. Germline CDR1 and CDR2: SNHLY and FYNNEI. V lost 8 bases and J lost 2, with 9 bases in between. The CDR3 DNA follows: TGTGCCAGCCGGGGGAGACAAGAGACCCAGTACTTC. Translating it yields CASRGRQETQYF.

V and J are TRBV7-9 and TRBJ2-3; D is uncertain. CDR3 size: 14 residues. Trimming took off 5 bases at V and 1 base at J, with 10 bases between the two ends. Germline lookup yields CDR1 SEHNR and CDR2 FQNEAQ (reference sequence). The CDR3 sequence is CASSELARTDTQYF. Written as DNA, the CDR3 is TGTGCCAGCAGCGAATTGGCTCGCACAGATACGCAGTATTTT.

The sample holds many counts of this clonotype. This rearrangement joins TRBV5-1 to TRBJ1-2; D may be TRBD1 (5 bases). Between the trimmed V and J ends, which lost 0 bases and 5 bases, there was a span of 11 bases. Germline-derived CDR1 and CDR2 are SGHRS and YFSETQ. The CDR3 runs 14 residues. Written as DNA, the CDR3 is TGCGCCAGCAGCTTGGTTACAGGTGGATATGGCTACACCTTC. Protein sequence: CASSLVTGGYGYTF.

At least ten counts were recorded for this clonotype. The genes are TRBV7-3 and TRBJ1-1; possibly TRBD1 for D (6 bases). V dropped 3 bases and J dropped 1 base, with 12 bases sitting between them. Germline V gives CDR1 SGHTA, CDR2 FQGTGA. CDR3 length equals 15 residues. The CDR3 loop is CASSLGRGGNTEAFF. DNA of the CDR3: TGTGCCAGCAGCTTGGGCAGGGGTGGGAACACTGAAGCTTTCTTT.

This clonotype appeared many times. Here the CDR3 DNA reads TGCGCCAGCAGCCAAGCTTCGGGCAGAACCGGCTACACCTTC. Residues: CASSQASGRTGYTF. The rearrangement uses TRBV4-1 and TRBJ1-2; D gene ambiguous. The ends were cut back, 1 base at V and 8 bases at J, with 14 bases in the middle. Per the germline V gene, CDR1 is MGHRA and CDR2 is YSYEKL. This CDR3 region has 14 residues.

This clonotype appeared many times. The chain combines TRBV20-1 with TRBJ1-1; 9 bases match TRBD1. The germline CDR1 and CDR2 sequences are DFQATT and SNEGSKA (reference sequence). This CDR3 region has 12 residues. Trimming at V came to 6 bases and at J to 9 bases, leaving 8 bases not matched to a gene. The CDR3 is CSAPGDREQAFF. CDR3 DNA: TGCAGTGCCCCCGGGGACAGGGAGCAAGCTTTCTTT.

This clonotype came up many times. The chain joins TRBV10-3 to TRBJ1-5; TRBD1 matches at 7 bases. Trimming cost V 5 bases and J 2 bases; bases outside gene matches: 3. This CDR3 has 14 residues. Germline loops: CDR1 ENHRY, CDR2 SYGVKD. The DNA of the CDR3 is TGTGCCATCAGTAGACAGGGAGGCAATCAGCCCCAGCATTTT. As protein: CAISRQGGNQPQHF.

This clonotype came up many times. CDR3 loop: CAISESGSFGQPQHF. CDR3 sequence (DNA): TGTGCCATCAGTGAGTCAGGGAGTTTTGGTCAGCCCCAGCATTTT. The chain joins TRBV10-3 to TRBJ1-5; no reliable D call. The germline gives CDR1 ENHRY, CDR2 SYGVKD. This CDR3 has 15 amino acids. Trimming cost V 0 bases and J 6 bases, with 12 bases left between them.

This clonotype was seen ten or more times. The chain combines TRBV3-1 with TRBJ1-1, with D possibly matching TRBD1 (5 bases). Trimming removed 3 bases at V and 10 bases at J, with 12 bases between. This CDR3 region has 12 residues. From germline, CDR1 is LGHDT and CDR2 YNNKEL (reference sequence). The CDR3 spells CASSHQGRAAFF. The CDR3 DNA sequence: TGTGCCAGCAGCCACCAGGGACGTGCAGCTTTCTTT.